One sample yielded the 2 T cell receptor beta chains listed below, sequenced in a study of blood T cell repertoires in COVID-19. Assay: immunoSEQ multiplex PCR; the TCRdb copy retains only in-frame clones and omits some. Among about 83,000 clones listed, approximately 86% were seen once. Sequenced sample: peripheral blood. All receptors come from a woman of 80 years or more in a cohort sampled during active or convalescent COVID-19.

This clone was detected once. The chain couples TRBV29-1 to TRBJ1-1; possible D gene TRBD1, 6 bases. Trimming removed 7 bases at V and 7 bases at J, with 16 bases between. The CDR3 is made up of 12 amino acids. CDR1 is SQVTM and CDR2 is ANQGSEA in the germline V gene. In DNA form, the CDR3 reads TGCAGCGCACGTCGGGGGGCGTTTGAAGCTTTCTTT. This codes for CSARRGAFEAFF.

The CDR3 sequence: CASSYSGQGATEAFF. CDR3 coding DNA: TGTGCCAGCAGTTACTCGGGACAGGGGGCGACTGAAGCTTTCTTT. The chain has TRBV6-6 and TRBJ1-1, with 12 bases aligning to TRBD1. Germline trimming cut 0 bases from V and 5 bases from J; bases unmatched to any gene: 1. Germline CDR1 MNHNY, CDR2 SVGAGI (reference sequence). CDR3 size: 15 residues.